This TCR beta chain is from a study of regulatory T cells in long-lasting Graves disease. Germline loops: CDR1 SEHNR, CDR2 FQNEAQ (reference sequence). V lost 2 bases to trimming and J lost 10 bases, with 12 bases between them. The CDR3 runs to 14 residues. Time point indicated: persistent/refractory GD, antithyroid drugs over 5 years with positive TRAb. PBMC-extracted RNA yielded the TCR library. HTBI primers from iRepertoire and Arm-PCR of CDR3 regions yielded the TCR beta libraries. Via MiXCR, TCRdb re-called the multiplex PCR reads, giving one row per CDR3 protein. The table has 700,000 or so distinct CDR3 sequences, 25% to 35% seen once.

The source material was peripheral blood mononuclear cells (PBMCs), sampled when the disease was refractory, from a patient treated with antithyroid drugs. The TCR sequence derives from a female donor with Graves disease. V is TRBV7-9 and J is TRBJ1-6; D uncertain. This chain's CDR3 is CASSLLSTGSPLHF. The DNA of the CDR3 is TGTGCCAGCAGCTTACTAAGCACGGGATCACCCCTCCACTTT. Using reference TRBV7-9 and TRBJ1-6 for the parts outside the CDR3, the full variable domain is DTGVSQNPRHKITKRGQNVTFRCDPISEHNRLYWYRQTLGQGPEFLTYFQNEAQLEKSRLLSDRFSAERPKGSFSTLEIQRTEQGDSAMYLCASSLLSTGSPLHFGNGTRLTVT.